Listed below are T cell receptor beta chains from one sample, sequenced in a study of cytomegalovirus exposure and HLA in healthy donors. The repertoire was sequenced with immunoSEQ multiplex PCR; TCRdb's copy has only in-frame clones and lacks some. The sample holds under 150,000 clones; under 80% are singletons and the top ten take approximately 8.2%. Sequencing was done on a sample of PBMCs. The receptor source for this set is a woman aged 50 to 60 in good health and CMV-seropositive. The CDR3 runs from the conserved cysteine through the conserved F or W. Fields, in order: clone size, V gene, CDR3 protein. Expanded clones get a size class; other rows say once, few or many, or leave the size out.

size: -
V: TRBV7-2
CDR3: CASSLGGTGADYGYTF

size: -
V: TRBV19
CDR3: CASSMNVGTGVYEQYF

size: -
V: TRBV7-2
CDR3: CASSPDSAHTGELFF

size: -
V: TRBV18
CDR3: CASSQERGQEQYF

size: -
V: TRBV5-1
CDR3: CASTIGTGGGYEQYF

size: -
V: TRBV9
CDR3: CASTPYGEGVGYGYTF

size: -
V: TRBV5-1
CDR3: CASSLLLAGAQETQYF

size: -
V: TRBV6-5
CDR3: CASSYSAGWDQPQHF

size: -
V: TRBV27
CDR3: CASSLQAANQGAFGGYTF

size: -
V: TRBV5-4
CDR3: CASSLDPLPSTDTQYF

size: once
V: TRBV7-9
CDR3: CASSVSYEQYF

size: -
V: TRBV29-1
CDR3: CSVGGGTGGAGQYF

size: once
V: TRBV29-1
CDR3: CSVAESREKLFF

size: -
V: TRBV30
CDR3: CAWSVRGAITIYF

size: -
V: TRBV28
CDR3: CASSSLSPGNTIYF

size: -
V: TRBV19
CDR3: CASGPDRSETQYF

size: -
V: TRBV9
CDR3: CASSAAGAYEEQYF

size: -
V: TRBV19
CDR3: CASSIRGQGFIGELFF

size: -
V: TRBV27
CDR3: CASSVGATGANVLTF

size: few
V: TRBV28
CDR3: CASSLPQFLSYEQYF

size: -
V: TRBV11-3
CDR3: CASSHRGADTQYF

size: -
V: TRBV15
CDR3: CATSRGGTGFYEQYF

size: -
V: TRBV19
CDR3: CASRSYSGANVLTF

size: -
V: TRBV28
CDR3: CASSLGGDYEKLFF

size: -
V: TRBV9
CDR3: CASSVDWNTEAFF

size: -
V: TRBV18
CDR3: CASSPPAGDYGYTF

size: -
V: TRBV4-3
CDR3: CASSRGRNTEAFF

size: -
V: TRBV7-2
CDR3: CASSFGQGAHNEQFF

size: -
V: TRBV28
CDR3: CASSLGGSTGELFF

size: -
V: TRBV29-1
CDR3: CSASRQADGYTF

size: -
V: TRBV21-1
CDR3: CASSKARRDTGELFF

size: -
V: TRBV14
CDR3: CASSQLGQGNEKLFF

size: -
V: TRBV6-1
CDR3: CASSVGQGIGQPQHF

size: once
V: TRBV9
CDR3: CASAKQGHTEAFF

size: -
V: TRBV5-1
CDR3: CASSLAPRQTQYF

size: -
V: TRBV6-1
CDR3: CASSDRSSYEQYF

size: -
V: TRBV7-3
CDR3: CASSPGGVGYNEQFF

size: -
V: TRBV29-1
CDR3: CSVVQGAGENEKLFF

size: once
V: TRBV5-6
CDR3: CASSFETYNEQFF

size: -
V: TRBV6-6
CDR3: CASSYLVSEPQHF

size: few
V: TRBV4-3
CDR3: CASSQEGVGFDYGYTF

size: -
V: TRBV15
CDR3: CATSNQQGALHEQYF

size: -
V: TRBV6-1
CDR3: CASSELPYQETQYF

size: -
V: TRBV28
CDR3: CASSLTSGTAQETQYF

size: once
V: TRBV28
CDR3: CASSFNRGTGNQPQHF

size: -
V: TRBV4-3
CDR3: CASSKRGRDEKLFF

size: once
V: TRBV7-8
CDR3: CASSLEGLRQETQYF

size: -
V: TRBV19
CDR3: CASSGTGGLSNQPQHF

size: few
V: TRBV9
CDR3: CASSVEYGRTTEQFF

size: -
V: TRBV11-2
CDR3: CASSLGRSGLNEQFF

size: few
V: TRBV2
CDR3: CASSVRQGGNQPQHF